The 26 T cell receptor beta chains listed next were all sequenced from one sample in a study of T cells in Graves' hyperthyroidism and ophthalmopathy. Template material for amplifying TCR beta CDR3 regions consisted of RNA transcripts. Initially, a first-round RT-PCR of the TCR CDR3 employed the HTBI primer set. TCRdb itself ran the multiplex PCR reads through MiXCR, one entry per CDR3 protein. The profile covers nearly 600,000 distinct CDR3 sequences, with over 11% appearing a single time and roughly 5.5% taken by the ten largest. Sequencing was performed on blood. The receptor set was obtained from a woman aged 25-40 years with Graves' hyperthyroidism that later progressed to Graves' ophthalmopathy.

With respect to this clonotype: A much bigger clone sits one base away, suggesting this may be a read error. Because the CDR3 is missing its conserved closing phenylalanine or tryptophan, this is likely a read error. The gene calls are TRBV7-2 and TRBJ1-2; tentatively, D is TRBD1 (5 bases). In germline, CDR1 is SGHTA, CDR2 FQGNSA. Trimming removed 4 bases at V and 3 bases at J, with 12 bases between. The CDR3 is 14 amino acids. The CDR3 nucleotides are TGTGCCAGCAGCTCCCCCCCAGGGTACTATGGCTACACCGTC. It is translated as CASSSPPGYYGYTV.

This clonotype was recorded many times. The DNA of the CDR3 is TGTGCCAGCAGCAACATGGGCGGGGTGGCCTACGAGCAGTACTTC. This sequence encodes CASSNMGGVAYEQYF. This chain joins TRBV7-2 and TRBJ2-7; D is perhaps TRBD2 (6 bases). The CDR3 contains 15 residues. Germline CDR1 reads SGHTA; CDR2 reads FQGNSA. Trimming shortened V by 5 bases and J by 2 bases, and 16 bases separated the two germline ends.

This clonotype has a count of ten or more. The chain employs TRBV12-3 or TRBV12-4 and TRBJ2-7, with TRBD1 identical over 11 bases. The V and J ends lost 3 bases and 2 bases, in that order; junction bases with no gene match: 6. CDR3 length: 16 residues. The CDR3 coding sequence is TGTGCCAGCAGTTTCCATCCGGGACAGGGGGCCTACGAGCAGTACTTC. It encodes CASSFHPGQGAYEQYF.

In regard to this clonotype: This clone may be a read error of a much larger clone one base away. The J gene is TRBJ1-1, the V gene TRBV27, with no clear D. The CDR3 has 13 residues. Germline-derived CDR1 and CDR2 are MNHEY and SMNVEV (reference sequence). CDR3 bases: TGTACCAGCAGGCTCGCCTACAGTTCTGAAGCTTTCTTT. Protein sequence: CTSRLAYSSEAFF.

This clonotype has ten or more counts. This chain joins TRBV4-1 and TRBJ2-1; 13 bases are shared with TRBD2. V lost 5 bases to trimming and J lost 5 bases; unmatched junction nucleotides: 3. The CDR3 length is 15 residues. Germline CDR1 and CDR2: MGHRA and YSYEKL. CDR3 protein: CASSSLAGGHNEQFF. CDR3 DNA: TGCGCCAGCAGCTCACTAGCGGGAGGGCACAATGAGCAGTTCTTC.

This chain uses TRBV7-2 with TRBJ2-1, with 9 bases matching TRBD2. V shed 4 bases, J shed 1 base, and the junction held 11 bases outside the gene matches. The V gene's germline CDR1 is SGHTA and CDR2 FQGNSA. This CDR3 has 18 residues. The CDR3 DNA is TGTGCCAGCAGCTCCTCCAGAGGCGGGAGGGGTTCCTACAATGAGCAGTTCTTC. Encoded protein: CASSSSRGGRGSYNEQFF.

This clonotype was detected a few times. The chain recombines TRBV6-1 with TRBJ2-7; D is perhaps TRBD2 (6 bases). Per germline, CDR1 MNHNS and CDR2 SASEGT. CDR3 length equals 12 residues. V shed 11 bases and J shed 2 bases, with 13 bases lying between them. Here the CDR3 reads CAPDRGAYEQYF. CDR3 DNA sequence: TGTGCCCCGGATCGCGGGGCCTACGAGCAGTACTTC.

This sequence joins TRBV3-1 and TRBJ1-1; 8 nucleotides agree with TRBD1. V trimming: 4 bases; J trimming: 5 bases; junction bases outside the gene matches: 15. This CDR3 has 17 amino acids. Germline V gene sequence: CDR1 LGHDT, CDR2 YNNKEL (reference sequence). The CDR3: CASSPGDRFIYGTEAFF. The CDR3 coding sequence is TGTGCCAGCAGCCCCGGGGACAGGTTTATTTATGGGACTGAAGCTTTCTTT.

This clonotype was seen repeatedly, ten times or more. CDR3 region: CASSSPRGEGETQYF. As DNA, the CDR3 is TGTGCCAGCAGTTCGCCTCGGGGCGAGGGAGAGACCCAGTACTTC. The chain couples TRBV28 to TRBJ2-5; D assignment may be TRBD1 or TRBD2 (5 bases each). The germline CDR1 and CDR2 sequences are MDHEN and SYDVKM. There are 15 residues in the CDR3. Trimming took off 4 bases at V and 4 bases at J, with 16 bases between the two ends.

The sample holds many counts of this clonotype. The chain uses TRBV2 and TRBJ2-7; D is ambiguous. The CDR3 runs to 13 residues. With 3 bases removed from V and 1 base from J, the gap between germline ends came to 7 bases. From germline, CDR1 is SNHLY and CDR2 FYNNEI. CDR3 protein: CASSEMGSYEQYF. CDR3 bases: TGTGCCAGCAGTGAGATGGGTTCCTACGAGCAGTACTTC.

This clonotype showed up many times. This chain uses TRBV5-1 with TRBJ1-1; weak D call: TRBD1 (6 bases). V was pared by 5 bases and J by 1 base, with 12 bases between. CDR3 length: 14 residues. Germline assignment: CDR1 SGHRS and CDR2 YFSETQ. The CDR3 bases are TGCGCCAGCAGTTGGGGGGCTGCGAACACTGAAGCTTTCTTT. It encodes CASSWGAANTEAFF.

This chain links TRBV4-1 with TRBJ2-3, with TRBD2 matching 9 bases. The CDR3 covers 17 residues. Germline CDR1 MGHRA, CDR2 YSYEKL. Germline trimming cut 0 bases from V and 6 bases from J; bases unmatched to any gene: 10. Here the CDR3 reads CASSQEILAGFLDTQYF. CDR3 bases: TGCGCCAGCAGCCAAGAGATTCTAGCGGGATTCTTGGATACGCAGTATTTT.

There are a few counts of this clonotype. This chain connects TRBV10-1 to TRBJ2-1; TRBD2 agrees at 7 bases. The CDR3 is 13 residues long. The germline V gene has CDR1 WNHNN and CDR2 SYGVQD (reference sequence). The trim removed 7 bases at V and 5 bases at J, leaving 5 bases unmatched. The DNA of the CDR3 is TGCGCCAGCATGGCTAGCGGAAACAATGAGCAGTTCTTC. Translating it yields CASMASGNNEQFF.

This clonotype was seen at least ten times. The J gene is TRBJ2-1, the V gene TRBV12-3 or TRBV12-4; D tentatively fits TRBD1 or TRBD2 (5 bases each). The CDR3 contains 14 residues. V lost 4 bases and J lost 10, with 17 bases in between. In DNA form, the CDR3 reads TGTGCCAGCAGTTCACTCTGGGACCTCCGGGAGCAGTTCTTC. This encodes CASSSLWDLREQFF.

This clonotype has at least ten counts. Germline and junction disagree at one end, which may indicate a read error. The chain is built from TRBV2 and TRBJ1-2; no clear D. CDR3 length: 13 residues. Germline lookup yields CDR1 SNHLY and CDR2 FYNNEI. CDR3 in DNA: TGTGCCAGCAGAGAAGGGTTCGACTATGGCTACACCTTC. This encodes CASREGFDYGYTF.

Only a few counts were recorded for this clonotype. The rearrangement uses TRBV7-3 and TRBJ2-4; 9 bases line up with TRBD1. Losses at the gene ends were 5 bases for V and 0 bases for J; bases not matched to a gene: 2. The CDR3 is made up of 15 amino acids. The germline V gene encodes CDR1 SGHTA and CDR2 FQGTGA. The CDR3 region has the DNA TGTGCCAGCAGCCTGACAGGGGGAGCCAAAAACATTCAGTACTTC. Translated, it gives CASSLTGGAKNIQYF.

The chain recombines TRBV28 with TRBJ2-7; possibly TRBD1 or TRBD2 for D (6 bases each). This CDR3 is built from 15 residues. V shed 4 bases and J shed 3 bases, with 16 bases lying between them. Germline V CDR1 and CDR2: MDHEN, SYDVKM. In DNA, the CDR3 is TGTGCCAGCAGTTCGGGGGCAGGCGGCCACTACGAGCAGTACTTC. Protein product: CASSSGAGGHYEQYF.

This chain connects TRBV28 to TRBJ2-7, with unresolved D. CDR1 MDHEN and CDR2 SYDVKM come from the germline V gene. The CDR3 has 13 residues. V was pared by 5 bases and J by 2 bases, with 10 bases between. CDR3 residues: CASSVPPAYEQYF. CDR3 sequence (DNA): TGTGCCAGCAGTGTCCCCCCTGCCTACGAGCAGTACTTC.

This clonotype was recorded many times. The CDR3 sequence is CASRGGSSYEQYF. The CDR3 coding sequence is TGTGCCAGCAGAGGCGGGAGCTCCTACGAGCAGTACTTC. V gene TRBV2 combines with J gene TRBJ2-7, with 7 positions matching TRBD2. The germline CDR1 and CDR2 sequences are SNHLY and FYNNEI. The J segment lost 0 bases and the V segment lost 6 bases, leaving 2 bases of the junction unmatched. The CDR3 length is 13 residues.

This clonotype occurred many times. The chain couples TRBV5-1 to TRBJ2-7; D gene unclear. The CDR3 spans 14 residues. Germline lookup yields CDR1 SGHRS and CDR2 YFSETQ. Trimming removed 1 base at V and 0 bases at J, with 8 bases between. The CDR3: CASSLTASSYEQYF. In nucleotides, the CDR3 is TGCGCCAGCAGCTTGACAGCGAGCTCCTACGAGCAGTACTTC.

The chain couples TRBV7-9 to TRBJ2-1; 11 bases match TRBD2. This CDR3 region has 16 residues. V shed 6 bases, J shed 9 bases, and the junction held 13 bases outside the gene matches. The germline V gene encodes CDR1 SEHNR and CDR2 FQNEAQ (reference sequence). The CDR3 is CASSLLAGGWDGEQFF. CDR3 sequence (DNA): TGTGCCAGCAGTCTCCTAGCGGGAGGTTGGGACGGTGAGCAGTTCTTC.

This clonotype was seen at least ten times. This may come from a read error, since a much larger clone is one base off. The rearrangement links TRBV6-2 or TRBV6-3 to TRBJ2-7, with D unresolved. Germline CDR1 reads MNHEY; CDR2 reads SVGEGT. Between the trimmed V and J ends, which lost 2 bases and 2 bases, there was a span of 4 bases. This CDR3 contains 12 residues. CDR3 in amino acids: CASSYKPYEQYF. CDR3 DNA sequence: TGTGCCAGCAGTTACAAGCCCTACGAGCAGTACTTC.

The chain combines TRBV6-5 with TRBJ1-2; 8 bases line up with TRBD1. This CDR3 spans 15 amino acids. Germline V CDR1 and CDR2: MNHEY, SVGAGI. V was clipped by 4 bases and J by 4 bases; unmatched bases: 8. CDR3 in amino acids: CASSSLDRGFYGYTF. CDR3 in DNA: TGTGCCAGCAGTTCCCTCGACAGGGGCTTCTATGGCTACACCTTC.

This clonotype was seen at least ten times. The J gene is TRBJ2-1, the V gene TRBV30; no clear D. Germline CDR1 is GTSNPN and CDR2 is SVGIG (reference sequence). The V end was cut by 0 bases, the J end by 0 bases, with 12 bases between. There are 16 residues in the CDR3. The CDR3 DNA follows: TGTGCCTGGAGTGTATGGAGATGGAGCTCCTACAATGAGCAGTTCTTC. Translating it yields CAWSVWRWSSYNEQFF.

This clonotype has just a few counts. V is TRBV9 and J is TRBJ2-3; 7 bases agree with TRBD2. Germline CDR1 is SGDLS and CDR2 is YYNGEE. The ends lost 5 bases at V and 6 bases at J; junction bases unmatched: 18. The CDR3 length is 17 residues. Written as DNA, the CDR3 is TGTGCCAGCAGGTTTCTAGCGGAAATCAAAAGGATGGATACGCAGTATTTT. The encoded protein is CASRFLAEIKRMDTQYF.

This clonotype was recorded many times. The chain combines TRBV9 with TRBJ2-2; 7 bases line up with TRBD2. The CDR3 runs to 16 residues. V lost 0 bases and J lost 5; bases outside the gene matches: 7. CDR1 and CDR2 from the germline V gene are SGDLS and YYNGEE. The CDR3 nucleotides read TGTGCCAGCAGCGTAGAGGGAGGGCCGTTGACCGGGGAGCTGTTTTTT. It is translated as CASSVEGGPLTGELFF.